The present T cell receptor (beta chain) was sequenced within a study of cytomegalovirus exposure and HLA in healthy donors (dated by TCRdb to about 2017). Broadly, across the study: According to an earlier analysis of 587 of the donors, about 180 million T cells yielded 117 million unique TCR beta sequences and around 300 Gb of sequence data. An early release covering just under 650 HLA-typed donors comprised about 300 gigabases of sequencing data and about 90 million unique TCR sequences. Genome-wide SNP genotypes for about 65% of the roughly 700 donors were used in a later genetic analysis, which treated that subset as a discovery cohort. The aim of the study was to test whether cataloging public T cell receptors could identify signatures of past pathogen exposure. The study combined high-throughput TCR immunosequencing, statistical association of individual TCRs with disease status, and machine learning to predict cytomegalovirus infection status. To study patterns of TCR occurrence, a later analysis re-analyzed previously published TCR beta repertoires from 666 donors and added high-resolution HLA genotyping. An earlier analysis of approximately 630 of the donors applied high-throughput TCR beta sequencing to assess whether each TCR beta V gene segment acted as functional or pseudogenic. Every discovery cohort repertoire had been produced on one sequencing platform. The number of typed donors differed by locus: roughly 629-640 for A, B, C, DRB1 and DQB1; about 520 for DQA1; approximately 600 for DPA1; and some 470 for DPB1. Besides the first cohort of under 700 subjects, a separate validation cohort made up of 90 to 150 different subjects was used. Donor age, sex, ethnicity and CMV serostatus were collected together with the repertoire data. Rather than using new phenotypic data, the later analysis identified candidate immune exposures from TCR beta sequences and from how often those sequences occurred across donors. Class I and class II HLA loci were covered by the typing at four-digit resolution. The T cell repertoires of 700 or so subjects were profiled by immunosequencing and related to cytomegalovirus serostatus. Across some 400 genotyped donors of the cohort, an average of about 240,000 unique TCR beta nucleotide sequences per donor were sequenced, and roughly a sixth of those sequences were non-productive. Several DR-DQ haplotypes were treated as single units for association and clustering because of strong linkage in the cohort. The genetic ancestry cluster associated with self-reported Caucasian donors included roughly four fifths of the roughly 380 genotyped donors. What the authors observed across the whole study: For the cohort, immune exposure information was limited to CMV serostatus. A later analysis found that HLA-associated TCR beta chains were more clonally expanded and had lower generation probabilities than equally common non-associated chains. An association between a missense DCLRE1C variant and V-gene and J-gene trimming of TCR beta chains was found in a later genetic analysis and replicated in an independent cohort. According to the authors, the approach could potentially be generalized to other disease states and immunological phenotypes. Presence/absence analyses assumed roughly uniform sequencing depth across donors, an assumption that may not hold. According to a later analysis, TCR association rates differed among HLA loci, with DRB1 alleles showing the most associated TCRs and HLA-C alleles showing the fewest. Because counts were too low, some 16 rarely observed V segments, including chromosome 9 orphons, were excluded from the earlier analysis of fewer than 650 of the donors. A further reported finding was that TCR beta sequences accurately predicted the HLA-A and HLA-B alleles for most subjects in the first cohort. A total of fewer than 200 TCR beta chains were listed by the study as associated with cytomegalovirus. Broadly in line with IMGT annotations, most TCR beta V segments showed up in productive rearrangements about 87% or about 30% of the time in an earlier analysis of 587 of the donors. A cluster of highly shared sequence variants was judged likely to be a technical artifact of the sequencing pipeline. Because HLA typing was missing for some donors at each locus, association tests included only the typed subset. According to a later analysis, most CMV-associated TCR beta chains appeared to be HLA-restricted, and the HLA associations seemed to be driven largely by CMV exposure. Assigning TCR associations to individual alleles was difficult when HLA alleles, especially DR and DQ, strongly co-occurred. The 87-base-pair reads could not distinguish some IMGT-functional V segments, including TRBV6-2 and TRBV6-3, so those segments were excluded. Several of the top co-occurrence clusters appeared to be linked to parvovirus B19, influenza, CMV and Epstein-Barr virus, according to a later analysis. A later genetic analysis reported fewer N-insertions in productive TCRs among donors in an Asian-associated ancestry cluster than the roughly 640-donor mean. In this cohort, only TCR beta chains were sequenced, and detectable features were limited by the absence of alpha or paired-chain data. The classifier was reported to diagnose cytomegalovirus status with high specificity and sensitivity in both the original and validation cohorts. At a false discovery rate of 0.05, a later analysis linked 16,951 TCR beta sequences to specific HLA alleles. In vitro tests confirmed that three of the cytomegalovirus-associated TCR beta chains recognize cytomegalovirus antigens. Linkage disequilibrium might explain the correlated functional status among segregating V segments, but an unknown experimental factor could not be excluded. Across donors, most TCR sequences were observed very rarely, whereas some public TCRs were present in many individuals.

Ends trimmed: V by 5 bases, J by 6 bases; bases unmatched to a gene: 3. Based on the germline V gene (reference sequence), the CDR1 and CDR2 sequences are SEHNR and FQNEAQ. The CDR3 runs 12 amino acids, cysteine and phenylalanine included. The only DNA kept is the CDR3, 36 bases in frame from the first base. The cohort was made up of about 610 healthy bone marrow donors. At the time of sampling, all cohort members were nominally healthy, though unrecorded immune exposures were likely present. The donor tested CMV seropositive, placing the donor among the 250 to 300 seropositive members of the cohort. Each donor provided a peripheral blood sample, and peripheral blood mononuclear cells were used for TCR beta sequencing. The Qiagen DNeasy Blood Extraction Kit was used to extract genomic DNA from the blood cell samples. Turning to this clone: Its antigen target is currently unknown. Base qualities are missing; no much larger clone stands one base away. Different DNA sequences within this sample yield the same CDR3.

Receptors were amplified or captured by the immunoSEQ multiplex PCR assay. For the multiplex PCR, a mixture combining 60 forward primers for TCR Vbeta segments and 13 reverse primers for TCR Jbeta segments was used. The CDR3 region of rearranged TCR beta genes was amplified from genomic DNA by a multiplex PCR assay. The amplified TCR beta libraries were sequenced on the Illumina HiSeq System as 87-base-pair reads. On the authors' methods: A later analysis counted about 82 million unique TCR beta chains across the 550 to 800 repertoires, and 9 million to 14 million of these chains were shared by at least two donors. A nearest-neighbor algorithm error-corrected the raw reads and collapsed the reads into unique sequences, merging closely related sequences to remove PCR and sequencing errors. Alignment of CDR3 sequences to IMGT reference sequences was used to assign V, D and J gene segments. For a sequence to be retained, a match of at least six nucleotides was required to both a V gene segment and a J gene segment. A rearrangement was called productive if the CDR3 had no stop codons and remained in frame with V and J, and every other rearrangement was called non-productive. CDR3 was defined according to IMGT convention as the region running from the second conserved V-encoded cysteine to the conserved J-encoded phenylalanine. The earlier analysis of fewer than 700 of the donors excluded sequences that lacked an unambiguous match to a single V gene segment. In an earlier analysis of 587 of the donors, a V segment was called functional when productive rearrangements were above 56.7%, and segregating when the standard deviation between donors exceeded 5%. A statistical classification framework was built for diagnosing cytomegalovirus status from the catalog of TCR beta chain sequences. In a later analysis, V and J genes were assigned by comparing TCR nucleotide sequences against IMGT/GENE-DB human TR gene sequences. In a later analysis, CDR3 sequences and most-parsimonious VDJ recombination scenarios were assigned using the TCRdist pipeline. In a later analysis, each TCR beta chain was defined by its CDR3 amino acid sequence together with its V-gene family, and reads lacking a unique V-gene family were excluded. A later analysis removed nearly 600 highly shared, low-generation-probability nucleotide sequences to deal with suspected cross-contamination and a sequencing artifact. In a later analysis, a clonal expansion index for each public chain was calculated from normalized within-repertoire ranks of inferred template counts. A later analysis computed generation probabilities with a VDJ recombination model fitted to out-of-frame rearrangements, and checked the results against IGoR. In a later analysis, TCR-TCR, TCR-HLA and TCR-CMV co-occurrence was scored with hypergeometric tests, and a repertoire-size bias correction was applied to TCR pairs. False discovery rates were estimated in a later analysis by permuting HLA or CMV assignments 20 times. In a later analysis, co-occurring TCRs were grouped using DBSCAN, with TCRdist sequence similarity added in when clustering inside HLA-allele-positive subsets. Repertoires with fewer than 30,000 or more than 120,000 public chains, plus five repertoires with anomalous nucleotide sharing, were excluded from co-occurrence clustering. TCRdb's version of the immuneACCESS table is confined to in-frame rearrangements and falls short of the full clone set. An unresolved V gene accounts for under half of the shortfall where checked; the remainder is of unknown origin. For V, J and clone size, that table is used; D and trimming come from the DNA. The sample yields around 150,000 clones; approximately 84% were counted once. The ten largest clones take up approximately 6.7% of the sample.

Sequenced material: PBMCs. The receptor comes from a male donor in good health and CMV-seropositive. The V gene is TRBV7-9 and the J gene is TRBJ2-7; TRBD1 aligns with 8 central bases. The CDR3 corresponds to CASSRGTGEQYF. The DNA is TGTGCCAGCAGCCGCGGGACAGGCGAGCAGTACTTC. The CDR3, completed at both ends by the reference TRBV7-9 and TRBJ2-7 genes, gives the full variable domain DTGVSQNPRHKITKRGQNVTFRCDPISEHNRLYWYRQTLGQGPEFLTYFQNEAQLEKSRLLSDRFSAERPKGSFSTLEIQRTEQGDSAMYLCASSRGTGEQYFGPGTRLTVT.